These 14 T cell receptor beta chains originate from one sample sequenced in a study of CD8 T cells in ankylosing spondylitis. TCRdb independently ran MiXCR on the 5' RACE reads; one entry per CDR3 protein. This table holds tens of thousands of distinct CDR3 sequences, 16% found once. The specimen was blood. Receptors were obtained from a male donor with ankylosing spondylitis or in good health (not recorded which).

This clonotype was counted a few times. The gene calls are TRBV12-3 or TRBV12-4 and TRBJ2-1; no clear D. The CDR3 length is 12 residues. The ends were cut back, 5 bases at V and 3 bases at J, with 5 bases in the middle. CDR3: CASSASYNEQFF. The CDR3 nucleotides read TGTGCCAGCAGTGCTAGCTACAATGAGCAGTTCTTC.

This clonotype was counted a few times. The chain has TRBV20-1 and TRBJ2-3, with D maybe TRBD2 (5 bases). Germline lookup yields CDR1 DFQATT and CDR2 SNEGSKA (reference sequence). V shed 2 bases and J shed 4 bases, with 16 bases lying between them. The CDR3 sequence is 15 residues long. The CDR3 coding sequence is TGCAGTGCTAGATCTCAATCGGGGAAGTCAGATACGCAGTATTTT. This encodes CSARSQSGKSDTQYF.

This clonotype was counted between two and nine times. This rearrangement joins TRBV28 to TRBJ2-1; 12 bases line up with TRBD2. The CDR3 is 15 amino acids. With V trimmed by 5 bases and J by 8 bases, 7 bases remained unmatched. Germline CDR1 reads MDHEN; CDR2 reads SYDVKM. CDR3 DNA sequence: TGTGCCAGCAGTCCGCAACTAGCGGGGGGACATGAGCAGTTCTTC. It specifies CASSPQLAGGHEQFF.

This clonotype has just a few counts. This chain links TRBV27 with TRBJ2-1; the D call may be TRBD1 or TRBD2 (5 bases each). Germline loops: CDR1 MNHEY, CDR2 SMNVEV (reference sequence). Trimming left V 5 bases short and J 7 bases short, with 18 bases between. The CDR3 loop spans 15 amino acids. For the CDR3, the DNA is TGTGCCAGCAGTCCTCCCTACTCTTGGGGGAATGAGCAGTTCTTC. Translation gives CASSPPYSWGNEQFF.

The chain uses TRBV7-9 and TRBJ2-2; D perhaps matches TRBD2 (6 bases). Trimming took off 2 bases at V and 3 bases at J, with 10 bases between the two ends. Germline lookup yields CDR1 SEHNR and CDR2 FQNEAQ (reference sequence). The CDR3 spans 15 residues. The CDR3 spells CASSLSWGDTGELFF. Written as DNA, the CDR3 is TGTGCCAGCAGCTTATCGTGGGGGGACACCGGGGAGCTGTTTTTT.

This clonotype was seen only a few times. V usage is TRBV5-1 and J usage is TRBJ2-5, with D perhaps TRBD1 (6 bases). V dropped 2 bases and J dropped 2 bases, with 7 bases sitting between them. Germline V gene lookup returns CDR1 SGHRS and CDR2 YFSETQ. This CDR3 region has 13 residues. Here the CDR3 DNA reads TGCGCCAGCAGCTTTCAGGGGCAAGAGACCCAGTACTTC. Amino acids: CASSFQGQETQYF.

This clonotype was detected a few times. The chain recombines TRBV29-1 with TRBJ2-7; TRBD2 matches at 7 bases. The CDR3 spans 13 residues. V lost 3 bases and J lost 6; bases outside the gene matches: 8. The germline V gene has CDR1 SQVTM and CDR2 ANQGSEA. The DNA for the CDR3 is TGCAGCGTTGATCGCGGGAGCGGGGTCGAGCAGTACTTC. As protein: CSVDRGSGVEQYF.

This sequence joins TRBV12-3 or TRBV12-4 and TRBJ2-6; D is unresolved. With 1 base removed from V and 1 base from J, the gap between germline ends came to 2 bases. The CDR3 covers 14 residues. The CDR3 DNA reads as TGTGCCAGCAGTTTAGTATCTGGGGCCAACGTCCTGACTTTC. Translating gives CASSLVSGANVLTF.

This clonotype was detected a few times. The J gene is TRBJ2-2, the V gene TRBV6-5; 7 nucleotides agree with TRBD1. CDR1 is MNHEY and CDR2 is SVGAGI in the germline V gene. With V trimmed by 4 bases and J by 4 bases, 9 bases remained unmatched. The CDR3 runs 16 residues. In nucleotides, the CDR3 is TGTGCCAGCAGTTCACAAAGACAGGGTGGCACCGGGGAGCTGTTTTTT. This sequence encodes CASSSQRQGGTGELFF.

With regard to this clonotype: The CDR3 carries no conserved terminal phenylalanine or tryptophan, so it likely arises from a read error. The limits of the CDR3 on the DNA are not certain, so only TCRdb's listed CDR3 is given. The chain is built from TRBV28 and TRBJ2-7; TRBD2 is the table's D call and was not checked against the DNA. The germline gives CDR1 MDHEN, CDR2 SYDVKM. The CDR3 adds up to 12 amino acids, both ends counted. The CDR3 here is CASSPPNGPSRI.

The V call is TRBV2, the J call TRBJ1-4, with 10 bases matching TRBD1. The germline V gene has CDR1 SNHLY and CDR2 FYNNEI. Trimming cost V 7 bases and J 10 bases; bases outside gene matches: 6. The CDR3 has 13 amino acids. The CDR3 is CASTGTGAGKLFF. As DNA, the CDR3 is TGTGCCAGCACCGGGACAGGGGCAGGAAAACTGTTTTTT.

This clonotype showed up just a few times. V is TRBV4-3 and J is TRBJ2-2; D remains ambiguous. The V gene lost 0 bases and the J gene lost 1 base, with 9 bases spanning the gap. This CDR3 is 16 amino acids long. Germline lookup yields CDR1 LGHNA and CDR2 YSLEER. The CDR3 reads CASSQEVQENTGELFF. In DNA form, the CDR3 reads TGCGCCAGCAGCCAAGAGGTCCAAGAGAACACCGGGGAGCTGTTTTTT.

This clonotype was found many times. J is TRBJ2-7 and V is TRBV5-1; D remains unclear. V lost 0 bases and J lost 2, with 9 bases in between. The CDR3 loop spans 14 amino acids. Germline-derived CDR1 and CDR2 are SGHRS and YFSETQ. In nucleotides, the CDR3 is TGCGCCAGCAGCTTGGGGCCCGGGCCCTACGAGCAGTACGTC. It is translated as CASSLGPGPYEQYV.

This clonotype was recorded at least ten times. The chain couples TRBV28 to TRBJ2-3; D is uncertain. V was shortened by 2 bases and J by 0 bases, with 3 bases between the two germline ends. CDR1 and CDR2 (germline): MDHEN, SYDVKM. This CDR3 is 13 amino acids long. In nucleotides, the CDR3 is TGTGCCAGCAGTTTAAGCAGCACAGATACGCAGTATTTT. It translates to CASSLSSTDTQYF.